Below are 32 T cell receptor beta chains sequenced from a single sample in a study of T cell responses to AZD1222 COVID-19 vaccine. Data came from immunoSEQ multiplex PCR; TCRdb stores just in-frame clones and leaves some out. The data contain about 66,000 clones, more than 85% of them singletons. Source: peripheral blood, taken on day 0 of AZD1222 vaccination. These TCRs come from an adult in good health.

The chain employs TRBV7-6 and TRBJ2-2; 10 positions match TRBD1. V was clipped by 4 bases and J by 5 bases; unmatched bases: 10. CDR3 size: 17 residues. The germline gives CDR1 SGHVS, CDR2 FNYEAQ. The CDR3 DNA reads TGTGCCAGCAGCTGGAAGGGGGACAGGGGAAAGACCGGGGAGCTGTTTTTT. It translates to CASSWKGDRGKTGELFF.

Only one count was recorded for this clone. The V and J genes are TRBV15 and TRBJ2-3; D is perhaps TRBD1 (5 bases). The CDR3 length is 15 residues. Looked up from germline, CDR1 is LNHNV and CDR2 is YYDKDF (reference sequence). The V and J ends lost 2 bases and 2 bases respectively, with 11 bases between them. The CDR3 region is CATSRLGRDTDTQYF. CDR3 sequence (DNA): TGTGCCACCAGCAGATTGGGCAGGGACACAGATACGCAGTATTTT.

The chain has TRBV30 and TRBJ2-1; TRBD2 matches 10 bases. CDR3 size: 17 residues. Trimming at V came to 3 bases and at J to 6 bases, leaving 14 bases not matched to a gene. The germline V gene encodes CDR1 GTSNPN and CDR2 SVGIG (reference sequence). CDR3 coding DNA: TGTGCCTGGAGCGCCCTGACCGGACTAGCGGATTCCAATGAGCAGTTCTTC. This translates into CAWSALTGLADSNEQFF.

This CDR3 is CASPQRFRAYEQYF. DNA of the CDR3: TGTGCCAGCCCCCAGAGGTTTCGGGCGTACGAGCAGTACTTC. The chain combines TRBV2 with TRBJ2-7; D gene ambiguous. CDR3 size: 14 residues. The germline CDR1 and CDR2 sequences are SNHLY and FYNNEI. Trimming took 8 bases from V and 4 from J, leaving 18 bases between them. Using reference TRBV2 and TRBJ2-7 for the parts outside the CDR3, the full variable domain is EPEVTQTPSHQVTQMGQEVILRCVPISNHLYFYWYRQILGQKVEFLVSFYNNEISEKSEIFDDQFSVERPDGSNFTLKIRSTKLEDSAMYFCASPQRFRAYEQYFGPGTRLTVT.

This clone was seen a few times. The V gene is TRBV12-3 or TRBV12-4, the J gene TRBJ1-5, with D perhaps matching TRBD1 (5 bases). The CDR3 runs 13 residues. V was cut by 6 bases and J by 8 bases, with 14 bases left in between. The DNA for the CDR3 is TGTGCCAGCAGATTGACAGAATATGAGCCCCAGCATTTT. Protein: CASRLTEYEPQHF.

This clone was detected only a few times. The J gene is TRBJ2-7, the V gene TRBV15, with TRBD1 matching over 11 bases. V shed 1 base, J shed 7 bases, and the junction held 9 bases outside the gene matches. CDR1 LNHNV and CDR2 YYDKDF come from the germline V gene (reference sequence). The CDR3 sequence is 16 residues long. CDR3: CATSRASGTGGEEQYF. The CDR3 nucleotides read TGTGCCACCAGCAGAGCCTCCGGGACAGGGGGTGAAGAGCAGTACTTC.

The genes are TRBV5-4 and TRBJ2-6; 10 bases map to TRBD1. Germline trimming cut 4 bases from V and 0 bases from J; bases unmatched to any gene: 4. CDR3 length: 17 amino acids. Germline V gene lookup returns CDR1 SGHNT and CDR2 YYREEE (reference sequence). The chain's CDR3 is CASSLGTGVSGANVLTF. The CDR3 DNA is TGTGCCAGCAGCCTAGGGACAGGGGTCTCTGGGGCCAACGTCCTGACTTTC.

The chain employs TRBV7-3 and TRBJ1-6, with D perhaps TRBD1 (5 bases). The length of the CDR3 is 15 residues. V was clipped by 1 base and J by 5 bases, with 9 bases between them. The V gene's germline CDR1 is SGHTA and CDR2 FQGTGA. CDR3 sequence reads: CASSLMGPHNSPLHF. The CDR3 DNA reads TGTGCCAGCAGCTTAATGGGACCGCATAATTCACCCCTCCACTTT.

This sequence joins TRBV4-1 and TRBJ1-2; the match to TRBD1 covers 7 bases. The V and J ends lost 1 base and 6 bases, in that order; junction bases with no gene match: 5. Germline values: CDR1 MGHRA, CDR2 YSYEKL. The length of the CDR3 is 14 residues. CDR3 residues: CASSQVNQGDGYTF. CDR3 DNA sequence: TGCGCCAGCAGCCAAGTTAATCAGGGGGATGGCTACACCTTC.

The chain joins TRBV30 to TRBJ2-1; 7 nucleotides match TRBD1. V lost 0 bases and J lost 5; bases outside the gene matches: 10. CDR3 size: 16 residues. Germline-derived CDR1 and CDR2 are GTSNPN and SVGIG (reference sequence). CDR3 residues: CAWSVRDRDLHNEQFF. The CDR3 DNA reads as TGTGCCTGGAGTGTACGAGACAGGGATCTCCACAATGAGCAGTTCTTC.

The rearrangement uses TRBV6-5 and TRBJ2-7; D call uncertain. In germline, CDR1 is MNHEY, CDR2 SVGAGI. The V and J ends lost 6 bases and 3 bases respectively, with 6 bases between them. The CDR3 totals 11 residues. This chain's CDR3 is CASRHLYEQYF. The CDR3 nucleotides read TGTGCCAGCAGACACCTCTACGAGCAGTACTTC.

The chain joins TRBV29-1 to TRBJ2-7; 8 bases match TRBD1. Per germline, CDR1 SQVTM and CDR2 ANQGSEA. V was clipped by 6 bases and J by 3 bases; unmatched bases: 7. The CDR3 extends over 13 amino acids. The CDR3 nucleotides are TGCAGCGTCGACAGGGGAAGTGGCTACGAGCAGTACTTC. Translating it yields CSVDRGSGYEQYF.

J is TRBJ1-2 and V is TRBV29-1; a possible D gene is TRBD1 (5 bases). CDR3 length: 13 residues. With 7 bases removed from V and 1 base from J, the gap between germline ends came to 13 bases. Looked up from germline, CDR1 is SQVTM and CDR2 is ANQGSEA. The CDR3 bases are TGCAGCGCCCAAGTGGGGGGTAACTATGGCTACACCTTC. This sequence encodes CSAQVGGNYGYTF.

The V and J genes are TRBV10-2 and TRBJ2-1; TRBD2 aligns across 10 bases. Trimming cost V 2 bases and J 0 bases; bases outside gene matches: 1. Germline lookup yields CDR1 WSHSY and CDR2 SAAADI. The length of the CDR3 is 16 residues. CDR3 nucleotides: TGCGCCAGCAGTGAGACTAGCGGGATCTCCTACAATGAGCAGTTCTTC. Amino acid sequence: CASSETSGISYNEQFF.

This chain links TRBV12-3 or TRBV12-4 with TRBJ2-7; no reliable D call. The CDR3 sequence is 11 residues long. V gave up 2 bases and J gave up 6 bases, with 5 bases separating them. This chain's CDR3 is CASSLSGEQYF. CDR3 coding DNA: TGTGCCAGCAGTTTATCTGGCGAGCAGTACTTC.

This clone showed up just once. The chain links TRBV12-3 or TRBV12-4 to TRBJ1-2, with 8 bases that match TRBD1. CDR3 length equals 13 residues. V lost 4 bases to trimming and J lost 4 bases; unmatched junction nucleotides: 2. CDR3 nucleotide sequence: TGTGCCAGCAGTTCTACAGGGGGCTATGGCTACACCTTC. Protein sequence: CASSSTGGYGYTF.

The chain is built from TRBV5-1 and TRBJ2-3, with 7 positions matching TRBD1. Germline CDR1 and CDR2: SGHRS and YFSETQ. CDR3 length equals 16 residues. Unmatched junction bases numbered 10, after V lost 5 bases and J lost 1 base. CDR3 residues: CASSLATGRGTDTQYF. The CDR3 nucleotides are TGCGCCAGCAGTCTGGCGACAGGGAGAGGCACAGATACGCAGTATTTT.

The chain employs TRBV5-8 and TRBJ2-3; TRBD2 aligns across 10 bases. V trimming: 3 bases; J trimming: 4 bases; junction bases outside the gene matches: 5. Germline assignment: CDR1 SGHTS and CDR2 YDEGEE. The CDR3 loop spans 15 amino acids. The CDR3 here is CASSSLAGRADTQYF. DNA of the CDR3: TGTGCCAGCAGCTCACTAGCGGGGAGGGCAGATACGCAGTATTTT.

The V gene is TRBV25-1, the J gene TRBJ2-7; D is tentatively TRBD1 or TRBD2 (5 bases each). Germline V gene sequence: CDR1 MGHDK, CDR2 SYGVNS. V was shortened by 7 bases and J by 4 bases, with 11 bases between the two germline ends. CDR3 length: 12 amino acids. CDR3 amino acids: CASTGTPYEQYF. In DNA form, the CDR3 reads TGTGCCAGCACCGGGACGCCTTACGAGCAGTACTTC.

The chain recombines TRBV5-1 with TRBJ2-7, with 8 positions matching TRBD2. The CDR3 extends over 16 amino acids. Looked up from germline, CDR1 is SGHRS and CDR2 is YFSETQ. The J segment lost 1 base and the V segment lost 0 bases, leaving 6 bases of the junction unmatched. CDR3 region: CASSLGLAGLSYEQYF. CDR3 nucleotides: TGCGCCAGCAGCTTGGGCCTAGCGGGCCTTTCCTACGAGCAGTACTTC.

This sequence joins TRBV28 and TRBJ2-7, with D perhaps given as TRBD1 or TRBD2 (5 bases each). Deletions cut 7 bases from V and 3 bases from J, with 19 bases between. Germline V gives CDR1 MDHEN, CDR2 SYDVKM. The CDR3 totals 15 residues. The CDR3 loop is CASTPLATEYYEQYF. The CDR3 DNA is TGTGCCAGCACCCCCTTAGCGACAGAGTACTACGAGCAGTACTTC.

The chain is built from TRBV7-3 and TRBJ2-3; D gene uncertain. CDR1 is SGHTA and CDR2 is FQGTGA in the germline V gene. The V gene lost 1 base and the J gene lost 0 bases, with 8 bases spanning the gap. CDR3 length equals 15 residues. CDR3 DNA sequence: TGTGCCAGCAGCTTAAACGGTCCTAGCACAGATACGCAGTATTTT. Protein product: CASSLNGPSTDTQYF. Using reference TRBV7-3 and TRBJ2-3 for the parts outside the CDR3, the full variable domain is GAGVSQTPSNKVTEKGKYVELRCDPISGHTALYWYRQSLGQGPEFLIYFQGTGAADDSGLPNDRFFAVRPEGSVSTLKIQRTERGDSAVYLCASSLNGPSTDTQYFGPGTRLTVL.

CDR3 DNA sequence: TGCGCCAGCAGCCAAGAGGGGGCCCAGTTGAACACTGAAGCTTTCTTT. It specifies CASSQEGAQLNTEAFF. This chain uses TRBV4-1 with TRBJ1-1; a weak D match, TRBD1 (6 bases). The V and J ends lost 0 bases and 0 bases respectively, with 11 bases between them. In germline, CDR1 is MGHRA, CDR2 YSYEKL. The length of the CDR3 is 16 residues.

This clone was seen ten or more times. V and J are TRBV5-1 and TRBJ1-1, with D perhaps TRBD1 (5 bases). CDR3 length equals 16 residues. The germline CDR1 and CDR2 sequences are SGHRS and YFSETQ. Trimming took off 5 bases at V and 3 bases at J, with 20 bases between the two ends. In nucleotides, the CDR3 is TGCGCCAGCAGTTATCAGGAGGGATGGGGGGACACTGAAGCTTTCTTT. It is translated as CASSYQEGWGDTEAFF.

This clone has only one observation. CDR3 coding DNA: TGTGCCAGCCCAGCCCGGATAGGGGGCCTGACGAACACCGGGGAGCTGTTTTTT. This gives the protein CASPARIGGLTNTGELFF. This chain joins TRBV6-4 and TRBJ2-2; 7 bases agree with TRBD1. The CDR3 is 18 residues long. CDR1 and CDR2 (germline): MRHNA, SNTAGT. Germline trimming cut 8 bases from V and 0 bases from J; bases unmatched to any gene: 15.

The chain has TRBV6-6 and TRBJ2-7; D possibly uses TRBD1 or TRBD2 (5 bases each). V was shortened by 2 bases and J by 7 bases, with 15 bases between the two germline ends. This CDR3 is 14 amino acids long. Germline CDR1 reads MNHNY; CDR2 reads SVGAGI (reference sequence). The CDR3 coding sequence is TGTGCCAGCAGTTACCCCGCAGGAGAGGGGGAGCAGTACTTC. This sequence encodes CASSYPAGEGEQYF.

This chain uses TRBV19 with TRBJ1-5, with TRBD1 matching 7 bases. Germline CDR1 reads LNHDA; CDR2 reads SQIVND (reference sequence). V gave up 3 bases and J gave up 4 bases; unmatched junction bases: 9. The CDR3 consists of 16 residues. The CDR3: CASSITGAYGNQPQHF. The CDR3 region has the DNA TGTGCCAGTAGTATCACAGGGGCCTATGGGAATCAGCCCCAGCATTTT.

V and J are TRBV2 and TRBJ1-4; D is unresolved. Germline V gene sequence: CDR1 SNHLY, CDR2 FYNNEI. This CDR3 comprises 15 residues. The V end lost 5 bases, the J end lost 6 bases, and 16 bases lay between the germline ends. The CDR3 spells CASSRIGIGYEKLFF. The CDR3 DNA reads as TGTGCCAGCAGTAGGATAGGGATCGGCTATGAAAAACTGTTTTTT.

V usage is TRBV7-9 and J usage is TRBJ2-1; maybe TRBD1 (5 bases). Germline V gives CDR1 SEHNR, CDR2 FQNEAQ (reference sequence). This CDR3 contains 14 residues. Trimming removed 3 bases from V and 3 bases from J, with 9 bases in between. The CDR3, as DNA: TGTGCCAGCAGCTTCGCGACAGACTACAATGAGCAGTTCTTC. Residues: CASSFATDYNEQFF.

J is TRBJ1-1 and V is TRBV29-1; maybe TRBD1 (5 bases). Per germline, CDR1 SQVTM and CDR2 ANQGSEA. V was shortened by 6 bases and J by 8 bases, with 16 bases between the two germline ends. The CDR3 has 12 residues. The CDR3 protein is CSVGEGQGEAFF. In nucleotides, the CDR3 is TGCAGCGTGGGGGAGGGTCAAGGAGAAGCTTTCTTT.

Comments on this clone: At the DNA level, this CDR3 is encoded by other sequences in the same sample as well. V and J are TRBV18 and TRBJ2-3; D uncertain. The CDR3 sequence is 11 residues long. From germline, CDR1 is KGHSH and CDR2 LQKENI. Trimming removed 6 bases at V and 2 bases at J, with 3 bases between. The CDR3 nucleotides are TGTGCCAGCTCCCCCACAGATACGCAGTATTTT. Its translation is CASSPTDTQYF.

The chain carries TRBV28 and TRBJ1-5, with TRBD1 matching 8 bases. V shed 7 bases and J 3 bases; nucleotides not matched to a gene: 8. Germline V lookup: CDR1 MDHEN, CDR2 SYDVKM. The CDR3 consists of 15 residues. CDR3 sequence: CASNPDRAFNQPQHF. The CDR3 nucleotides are TGTGCCAGCAACCCGGACAGGGCCTTCAATCAGCCCCAGCATTTT.